The clone carrying this T cell receptor beta chain occurred many times. TCRdb reprocessed the reads via MiXCR and lists one record per CDR3 protein. In the table there are about 240,000 distinct CDR3 sequences, around 28% of which are singletons. This sample stems from a study of kidney transplant recipient with SARS-CoV-2 infection. V lost 5 bases and J lost 4, with 11 bases in between. The CDR3 loop spans 13 amino acids. Sequences were derived from a blood sample, sampled at baseline and between days 110 and 120 from a kidney transplant recipient. The receptor comes from a male patient between 25 and 40 years old who had COVID-19 and was a kidney transplant recipient. Some T cells may be supplied by the graft donor. This chain uses TRBV12-3 or TRBV12-4 with TRBJ1-1; tentative D call: TRBD1 (6 bases). DNA of the CDR3: TGTGCCAGCAGTATGACAGGTGGCACTGAAGCTTTCTTT. It encodes CASSMTGGTEAFF.